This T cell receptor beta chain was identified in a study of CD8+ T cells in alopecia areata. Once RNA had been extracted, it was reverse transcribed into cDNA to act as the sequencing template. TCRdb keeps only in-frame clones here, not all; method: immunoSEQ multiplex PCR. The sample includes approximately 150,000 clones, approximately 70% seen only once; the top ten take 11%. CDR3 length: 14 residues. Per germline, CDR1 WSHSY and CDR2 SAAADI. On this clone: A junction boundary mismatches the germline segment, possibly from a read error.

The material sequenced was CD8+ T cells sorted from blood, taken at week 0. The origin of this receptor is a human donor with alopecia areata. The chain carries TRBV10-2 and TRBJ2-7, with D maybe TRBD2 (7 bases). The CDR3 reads CASCEGGASYEQYF. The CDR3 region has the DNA TGCGCCAGCTGTGAGGGGGGGGCGTCCTACGAGCAGTACTTC.